This T cell receptor beta chain was sequenced for a study of cytomegalovirus exposure and HLA in healthy donors. About the research overall: Samples from HLA-typed donors yielded around 79 million unique TCRs in an early data release. Findings of the study overall: Researchers reported from a later analysis that most CMV-associated TCR beta chains appeared HLA-restricted.

The V gene end was trimmed by 4 bases and the J gene end by 9 bases; junction bases not matched to a gene: 14. This CDR3 region has 16 residues. Germline-derived CDR1 and CDR2 are MNHNS and SASEGT. On this clone itself: Its target is unknown.

With 60 Vbeta and 13 Jbeta primers, the PCR was carried out. Profiled with immunoSEQ multiplex PCR; TCRdb holds only in-frame clones, not every one. Of some 150,000 clones listed, 65% to 80% are singletons. The donors (healthy individuals) were bone marrow donors. Sequencing was carried out using PBMCs. This sequence originates from a middle-aged man in good health and CMV-seronegative. The rearrangement links TRBV6-1 to TRBJ2-1, with 8 nucleotides matching TRBD2. This CDR3 is CASSGIGLASRGEQFF. The CDR3 DNA reads as TGTGCCAGCAGTGGTATTGGACTAGCAAGTAGGGGTGAGCAGTTCTTC.